The T cell receptor (beta chain) described here comes from a study of blood T cell repertoires in COVID-19 (dated by TCRdb to the early 2020s). In the study overall: Collaborator samples came from the United States, Italy and Spain and covered acute and convalescent phases of COVID-19. Samples came from the ongoing ImmuneRACE study (first 160 participants) plus 1,254 subjects from 6 global collaborators. Where available, HLA class I and class II types were obtained from metadata supplied by the sample provider rather than from assay-based typing. The prospective study material was composed of cDNA or gDNA derived from T cells, B-cell-depleted T cells, or PBMCs. Sample metadata almost always included a de-identified subject ID, COVID-19 status, age in years and sex. Deeply sampled blood TCRbeta repertoires from subjects exposed to, actively infected with, or recovered from COVID-19 were included in the dataset. The repertoires were released in a freely available public database meant as a resource for research on the immune response to SARS-CoV-2. Here is what the overall study found, with its caveats: Clinical and demographic metadata were provided uncurated, with the amount varying by source and participant.

The immunoSEQ Assay, a bias-controlled multiplex PCR, was used to amplify TCRbeta CDR3 regions from genomic DNA. Regarding the original processing steps: Nucleated cell counts per sample were estimated from amplification of reference gene primers within the assay. To quantify the absolute abundance of each unique TCRbeta CDR3 rearrangement, sequence reads were collapsed and filtered. For each sample, productive Simpson clonality was calculated as the square root of Simpson's diversity index across productive rearrangements. As stored in TCRdb, this immuneACCESS dataset retains in-frame rearrangements with V and J assigned. A fraction of the clones does not appear; measured against another copy, unresolved V genes explain less than half of the discrepancy, and the remainder lacks a known reason. V and J calls and clone size are given by that table; D and trimming were obtained from the DNA. In this sample the table shows 250,000 to 300,000 clones, 88% of which occur a single time. Approximately 1% of the sample belongs to the ten largest clones.

Reading the germline V gene gives CDR1 SGHRS and CDR2 YFSETQ. The CDR3 starts with the cysteine, ends with the phenylalanine, and has 14 residues. Kept here is only the CDR3 DNA, which spans 42 bases and is read in frame from base 1. Trimming takes 0 bases from V and 0 bases from J, and the germline ends sit 6 bases apart. In the prospective study, participants were roughly 18 to 95 years old, resided in about two dozen geographic areas of the United States, and were enrolled through a virtual design. Cohort assignment in the prospective study relied on participant-reported clinical history from a screening survey and a study questionnaire. For ImmuneRACE Cohort 3, a participant was defined as recovered based on two consecutive negative NP/OP PCR tests, clearance by a healthcare professional, or resolution of symptoms. In the prospective study, whole blood, serum and a nasopharyngeal or oropharyngeal swab were collected from each participant by mobile phlebotomists. Over a roughly two-month period, participants in the prospective study had the option of providing additional blood draws and questionnaires. Before DNA extraction, blood samples from the prospective study were shipped at room temperature or frozen.

Concerning this clone: Its antigen is not yet known. No much larger clonotype is one base removed from it; base qualities were not supplied.

The sequence is built from TRBV5-1 and TRBJ2-5; too little of a D gene remains to name it. The material sequenced was PBMCs or T cells enriched from blood (not recorded which). The origin of this receptor is a woman aged 25 to 39 who had recovered from COVID-19. The DNA sequence reads TGCGCCAGCAGCTTGGGCAGAAACCAAGAGACCCAGTACTTC. This codes for CASSLGRNQETQYF.